The count of the clone carrying this TCR beta chain is one. The sample comes from a study of blood T cell repertoires in COVID-19. About the research overall: Sites in the United States, Italy and Spain provided acute and convalescent COVID-19 samples. T cells, B-cell-depleted T cells, or PBMCs provided the cDNA or gDNA that served as material.

The table came from immunoSEQ multiplex PCR; TCRdb's copy has only in-frame clones and leaves some out. The sample has around 200,000 clones, around 85% seen once; the top ten hold approximately 10%. Germline values: CDR1 PRHDT, CDR2 FYEKMQ (reference sequence). V lost 0 bases and J 2 bases, leaving 7 bases between the germline ends. The CDR3 runs 14 residues. The V and J genes are TRBV13 and TRBJ1-1; D unclear. Sequenced sample: peripheral blood. The TCR comes from a human donor with active or convalescent COVID-19. The donor label of this sample is uncertain. CDR3 DNA sequence: TGTGCCAGCAGCTTAGGGCAGAAAAACACTGAAGCTTTCTTT. This sequence encodes CASSLGQKNTEAFF.